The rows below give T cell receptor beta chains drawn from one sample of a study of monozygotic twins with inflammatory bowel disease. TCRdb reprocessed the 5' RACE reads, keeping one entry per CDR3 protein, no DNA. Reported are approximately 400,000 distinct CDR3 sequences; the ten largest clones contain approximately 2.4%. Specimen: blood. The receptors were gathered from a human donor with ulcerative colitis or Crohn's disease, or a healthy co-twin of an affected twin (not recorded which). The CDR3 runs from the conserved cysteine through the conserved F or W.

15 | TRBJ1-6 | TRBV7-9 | CASSLSPPSNSPLHF
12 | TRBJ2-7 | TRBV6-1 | CASSEVGFEQYF
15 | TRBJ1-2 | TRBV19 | CASSMWRGSNYGYTF
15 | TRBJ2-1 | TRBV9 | CASSAGVGGYNEQFF
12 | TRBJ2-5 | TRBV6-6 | CASSPSGETQYF
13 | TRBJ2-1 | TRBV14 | CAIPRSSYNEQFF
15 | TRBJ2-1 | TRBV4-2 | CASSLSGSSVNEQFF
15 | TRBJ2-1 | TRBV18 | CASSSTSGRSNEQFF
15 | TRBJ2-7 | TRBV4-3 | CASSHDRAGTYEQYF
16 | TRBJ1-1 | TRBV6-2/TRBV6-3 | CASSFFKAELSTEAFF
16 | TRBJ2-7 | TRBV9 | CATSVEHETPPYEQYF
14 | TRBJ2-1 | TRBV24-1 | CATFDSTGDNEQFF
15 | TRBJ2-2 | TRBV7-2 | CASSLGLAGHGELFF
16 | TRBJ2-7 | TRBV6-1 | CASSEEIVGGLYEQYF
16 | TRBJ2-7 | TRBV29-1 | CSVESPNRKNSYEQYF
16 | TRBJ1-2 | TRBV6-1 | CASSRDMGTLLDGYTF
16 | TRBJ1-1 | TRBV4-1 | CASSHPEEQKNTEAFF
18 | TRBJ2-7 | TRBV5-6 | CASSLRIWRGRASSEQYF
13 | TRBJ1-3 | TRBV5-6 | CASSHGGGNTIYF
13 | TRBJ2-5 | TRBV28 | CASSKAGRETQYF
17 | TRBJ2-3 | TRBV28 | CASSLRNSGSGPDTQYF
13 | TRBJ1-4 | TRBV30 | CAWRGQVNEKLFF
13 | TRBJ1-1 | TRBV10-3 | CAIRRNRETEAFF
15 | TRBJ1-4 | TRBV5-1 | CASSLTGFANEKLFF
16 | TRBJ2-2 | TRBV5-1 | CASSWRGQGYTGELFF
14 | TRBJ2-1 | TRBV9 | CASSHTGSYNEQFF
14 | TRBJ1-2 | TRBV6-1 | CASSEQDGVGGYTF
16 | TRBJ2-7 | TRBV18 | CASFFRTGRTSYEQYF
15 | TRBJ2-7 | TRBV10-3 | CAINADRRYNYEQYF
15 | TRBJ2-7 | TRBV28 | CASSSPGPTHYEQYF
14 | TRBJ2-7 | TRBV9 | CASSVGSADYEQYF
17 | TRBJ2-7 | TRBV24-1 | CATSDRDERSGPYEQYF
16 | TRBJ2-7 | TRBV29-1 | CSVEDGEDRSSYEQYF
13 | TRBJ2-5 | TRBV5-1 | CASSHGQEETQYF
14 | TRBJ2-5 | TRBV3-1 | CASSQDAVRETQYF
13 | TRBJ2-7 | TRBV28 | CATSGRTHDEQYF
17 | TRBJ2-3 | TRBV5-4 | CASSSTIGGGSSDTQYF
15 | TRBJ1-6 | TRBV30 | CAWNQALSYNSPLHF
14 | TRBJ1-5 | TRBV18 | CASSPYRSDQPQHF
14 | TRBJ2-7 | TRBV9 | CASSVHLDSYEQYF
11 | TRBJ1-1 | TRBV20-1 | CSASVRSEAFF
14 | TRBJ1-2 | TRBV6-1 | CASRDDPGARGYTF
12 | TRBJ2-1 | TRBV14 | CASSLQGDEQFF
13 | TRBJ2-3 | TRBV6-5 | CATRYPGTDTQYF
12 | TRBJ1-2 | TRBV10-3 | CAISRSLYGYTF
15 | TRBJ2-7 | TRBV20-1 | CSARDWIASSYEQYF